The 11 T cell receptor beta chains below come from one sample, sequenced in a study of control samples from healthy donors and cancer patients. The data were produced by immunoSEQ multiplex PCR, yet TCRdb's version contains in-frame clones alone and is incomplete. The sample yields roughly 95,000 clones, 88% seen once. Sequencing input: blood. The receptors come from a man aged 25 to 40 in good health.

This clone was picked up a small number of times. The J gene is TRBJ2-2, the V gene TRBV24-1, with 7 positions matching TRBD2. CDR3 length: 14 amino acids. CDR1 and CDR2 from the germline V gene are KGHDR and SFDVKD. Germline trimming cut 4 bases from V and 6 bases from J; bases unmatched to any gene: 4. The CDR3: CATSDSSGPGELFF. As DNA, the CDR3 is TGTGCCACCAGTGACAGTAGCGGGCCCGGGGAGCTGTTTTTT.

The chain couples TRBV9 to TRBJ2-7, with D perhaps TRBD1 (7 bases). The CDR3 extends over 16 amino acids. The V gene's germline CDR1 is SGDLS and CDR2 YYNGEE. Between the trimmed V and J ends, which lost 4 bases and 2 bases, there was a span of 19 bases. For the CDR3, the DNA is TGTGCCAGCAGCCCACTCGGAGGGGGCCTCCCCTACGAGCAGTACTTC. It yields the protein CASSPLGGGLPYEQYF.

This clone has just one count. This chain connects TRBV5-1 to TRBJ2-3; no clear D. The CDR3 is 11 residues long. The V gene lost 3 bases and the J gene lost 6 bases, with 5 bases spanning the gap. The germline V gene encodes CDR1 SGHRS and CDR2 YFSETQ. CDR3 loop: CASSSDDTQYF. The CDR3 nucleotides are TGCGCCAGCAGCTCGGACGATACGCAGTATTTT.

The V call is TRBV10-3, the J call TRBJ1-3; 8 bases map to TRBD1. The CDR3 contains 17 residues. V lost 2 bases and J lost 2; bases outside the gene matches: 8. Germline CDR1 reads ENHRY; CDR2 reads SYGVKD. CDR3 sequence (DNA): TGTGCCATCAGTGAGGGCGAATTGGACAGGGCTGGAAACACCATATATTTT. Amino acid sequence: CAISEGELDRAGNTIYF.

The J gene is TRBJ2-3, the V gene TRBV30; TRBD2 might be the D (6 bases). The V and J ends lost 5 bases and 0 bases respectively, with 15 bases between them. Germline values: CDR1 GTSNPN, CDR2 SVGIG (reference sequence). The CDR3 spans 15 residues. The CDR3 sequence is CAWGREGTSTDTQYF. CDR3 in DNA: TGTGCCTGGGGGAGAGAGGGGACTAGCACAGATACGCAGTATTTT.

The J gene is TRBJ2-1, the V gene TRBV30; 8 bases are shared with TRBD2. Germline CDR1 GTSNPN, CDR2 SVGIG (reference sequence). The CDR3 is 20 amino acids. J gave up 5 bases and V 0 bases, and 21 bases lay outside the gene matches. CDR3 DNA: TGTGCCTGGAGTGTATTCCGAACTAGCGGATTACTGGGAAAGAACAATGAGCAGTTCTTC. This translates into CAWSVFRTSGLLGKNNEQFF.

The chain joins TRBV24-1 to TRBJ2-2; 8 nucleotides agree with TRBD1. V was clipped by 2 bases and J by 7 bases; unmatched bases: 2. The CDR3 runs to 14 residues. Germline CDR1 and CDR2: KGHDR and SFDVKD. The CDR3 DNA reads TGTGCCACCAGTGATTCAGGGGGCCACGGGGAGCTGTTTTTT. The encoded protein is CATSDSGGHGELFF.

The chain joins TRBV28 to TRBJ2-3, with D possibly being TRBD2 (6 bases). CDR1 and CDR2 (germline): MDHEN, SYDVKM. This CDR3 comprises 15 residues. The germline V and J ends were trimmed by 5 bases and 0 bases, with 12 bases remaining between them. CDR3 nucleotide sequence: TGTGCCAGCAGTCCAAGCGGGTCCAGCACAGATACGCAGTATTTT. Residues: CASSPSGSSTDTQYF.

The J gene is TRBJ2-3, the V gene TRBV7-3, with D unresolved. V dropped 2 bases and J dropped 2 bases, with 17 bases sitting between them. The CDR3 is made up of 17 amino acids. CDR1 and CDR2 (germline): SGHTA, FQGTGA. The CDR3 DNA follows: TGTGCCAGCAGCTTAGGCCCTCCACATAGTTACACAGATACGCAGTATTTT. It codes for CASSLGPPHSYTDTQYF.

V and J are TRBV7-9 and TRBJ2-7; D may be TRBD1 (6 bases). CDR1 is SEHNR and CDR2 is FQNEAQ in the germline V gene (reference sequence). V gave up 5 bases and J gave up 4 bases, with 21 bases separating them. The CDR3 has 16 residues. The DNA of the CDR3 is TGTGCCAGCAGCCCCCAAGGGGGAAGGTTTTATTACGAGCAGTACTTC. Translating it yields CASSPQGGRFYYEQYF.

The chain couples TRBV7-9 to TRBJ1-6; unclear D gene. CDR3 length: 12 residues. V lost 1 base to trimming and J lost 8 bases, with 3 bases between them. Germline values: CDR1 SEHNR, CDR2 FQNEAQ (reference sequence). This CDR3 reads CASSLGDSPLHF. CDR3 coding DNA: TGTGCCAGCAGCTTAGGGGATTCACCCCTCCACTTT.